The 10 T cell receptor beta chains below all came from one sample that was sequenced in a study of cytomegalovirus exposure and HLA in healthy donors. The PCR had 60 Vbeta and 13 Jbeta primers. Repertoires were generated with immunoSEQ multiplex PCR, while TCRdb's copy carries only in-frame clones and drops some. The data show 150,000 to 200,000 clones, 79% seen once. Sequencing was done on a sample of PBMCs. Receptors originate from a woman in her twenties or thirties in good health and CMV-seropositive.

The chain carries TRBV7-9 and TRBJ2-2; tentative D call: TRBD1 (6 bases). This CDR3 is 18 amino acids long. The V end lost 6 bases, the J end lost 0 bases, and 20 bases lay between the germline ends. CDR1 and CDR2 from the germline V gene are SEHNR and FQNEAQ (reference sequence). CDR3 sequence: CASRSTGTLTSNTGELFF. CDR3 bases: TGTGCCAGCAGGTCGACCGGGACACTAACTTCGAACACCGGGGAGCTGTTTTTT.

The CDR3 DNA reads as TGCGCCAGCAGCTCACAACGACAGGGCTTGGGCACTGAAGCTTTCTTT. It translates to CASSSQRQGLGTEAFF. The chain joins TRBV5-1 to TRBJ1-1, with 7 bases aligning to TRBD1. Per the germline V gene, CDR1 is SGHRS and CDR2 is YFSETQ. With 3 bases clipped from V and 4 bases from J, the junction kept 12 bases outside the gene matches. The CDR3 spans 16 residues.

The chain carries TRBV5-1 and TRBJ2-1; 8 bases map to TRBD1. Germline loops: CDR1 SGHRS, CDR2 YFSETQ. The V segment lost 4 bases and the J segment 9 bases; nucleotides outside the gene matches: 9. This CDR3 spans 14 amino acids. The CDR3 DNA follows: TGCGCCAGCAGCCCCAAACGGACAGGGACTGAGCAGTTCTTC. It codes for CASSPKRTGTEQFF.

This rearrangement joins TRBV30 to TRBJ1-6; 9 positions agree with TRBD1. Germline V gene lookup returns CDR1 GTSNPN and CDR2 SVGIG (reference sequence). Unmatched junction bases numbered 8, after V lost 4 bases and J lost 7 bases. The CDR3 runs to 15 residues. As DNA, the CDR3 is TGTGCCTGGATCCCGGACAGGGGTCAGAATTCACCCCTCCACTTT. Amino acids: CAWIPDRGQNSPLHF.

This sequence joins TRBV7-2 and TRBJ2-2, with D tentatively TRBD2 (6 bases). Trimming left V 6 bases short and J 0 bases short, with 11 bases between. Germline CDR1 reads SGHTA; CDR2 reads FQGNSA. This CDR3 is 15 amino acids long. The CDR3 coding sequence is TGTGCCAGCAGTTTCGGGACTTCGAACACCGGGGAGCTGTTTTTT. This gives the protein CASSFGTSNTGELFF.

V and J are TRBV30 and TRBJ2-5; D uncertain. The better agreement between TRBJ2-7 and the DNA end casts doubt on the J call. The CDR3 extends over 14 amino acids. Germline V CDR1 and CDR2: GTSNPN, SVGIG (reference sequence). For the CDR3, the DNA is TGTGCCTGGAGTTTCCTGCGGTTCTCCTACGAGCAGTACTTC. It encodes CAWSFLRFSYEQYF.

The chain joins TRBV10-1 to TRBJ2-7, with D perhaps TRBD1 (5 bases). Germline-derived CDR1 and CDR2 are WNHNN and SYGVQD (reference sequence). V was cut by 6 bases and J by 6 bases, with 15 bases left in between. The CDR3 is 13 residues long. In nucleotides, the CDR3 is TGCGCCAGCAGCGCGTCAGGGAACCGCGAGCAGTACTTC. Translating gives CASSASGNREQYF.

This clone turned up a few times. V and J are TRBV29-1 and TRBJ2-5; 7 positions match TRBD2. Germline trimming cut 4 bases from V and 4 bases from J; bases unmatched to any gene: 15. This CDR3 is 16 amino acids long. The germline gives CDR1 SQVTM, CDR2 ANQGSEA. This CDR3 reads CSVGEGPEQEGETQYF. Here the CDR3 DNA reads TGCAGCGTTGGGGAGGGCCCGGAACAGGAGGGAGAGACCCAGTACTTC.

J is TRBJ1-1 and V is TRBV6-5; D is ambiguous. Trimming cost V 1 base and J 4 bases, with 10 bases left between them. The CDR3 runs 14 residues. Germline V CDR1 and CDR2: MNHEY, SVGAGI. CDR3 in DNA: TGTGCCAGCAGTTACTACGCAGAGGGCACTGAAGCTTTCTTT. Protein product: CASSYYAEGTEAFF.

This clone was found a few times. The rearrangement uses TRBV25-1 and TRBJ1-4; the D is unclear. The V gene lost 1 base and the J gene lost 8 bases, with 14 bases spanning the gap. In germline, CDR1 is MGHDK, CDR2 SYGVNS. There are 15 residues in the CDR3. CDR3 nucleotides: TGTGCCAGCAGTGAATCCACACCCCGATGGGAAAAACTGTTTTTT. It encodes CASSESTPRWEKLFF.